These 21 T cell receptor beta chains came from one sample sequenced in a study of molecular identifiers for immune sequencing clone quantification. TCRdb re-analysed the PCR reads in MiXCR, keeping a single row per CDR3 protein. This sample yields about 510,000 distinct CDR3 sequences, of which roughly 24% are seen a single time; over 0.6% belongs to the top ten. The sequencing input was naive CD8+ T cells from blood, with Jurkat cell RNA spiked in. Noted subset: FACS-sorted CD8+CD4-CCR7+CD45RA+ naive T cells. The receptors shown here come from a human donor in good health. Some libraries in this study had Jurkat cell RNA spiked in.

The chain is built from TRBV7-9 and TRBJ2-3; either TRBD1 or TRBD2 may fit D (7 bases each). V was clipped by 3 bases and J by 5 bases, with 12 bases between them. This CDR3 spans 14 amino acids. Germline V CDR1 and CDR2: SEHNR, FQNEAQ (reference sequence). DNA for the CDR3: TGTGCCAGCAGCTTTCAGGGGGAGGGAGATACGCAGTATTTT. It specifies CASSFQGEGDTQYF.

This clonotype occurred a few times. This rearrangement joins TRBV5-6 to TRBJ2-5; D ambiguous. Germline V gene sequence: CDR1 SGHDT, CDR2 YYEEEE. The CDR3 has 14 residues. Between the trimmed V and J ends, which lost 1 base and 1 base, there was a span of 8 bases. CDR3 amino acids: CASSLRWAQETQYF. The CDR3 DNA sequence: TGTGCCAGCAGCTTGAGATGGGCCCAAGAGACCCAGTACTTC.

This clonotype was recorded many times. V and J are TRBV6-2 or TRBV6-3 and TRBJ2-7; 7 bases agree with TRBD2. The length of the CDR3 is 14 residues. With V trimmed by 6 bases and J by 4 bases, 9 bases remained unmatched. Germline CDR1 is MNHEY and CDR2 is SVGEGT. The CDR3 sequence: CASSPPAGVYEQYF. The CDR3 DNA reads TGTGCCAGCAGCCCCCCGGCGGGAGTGTACGAGCAGTACTTC.

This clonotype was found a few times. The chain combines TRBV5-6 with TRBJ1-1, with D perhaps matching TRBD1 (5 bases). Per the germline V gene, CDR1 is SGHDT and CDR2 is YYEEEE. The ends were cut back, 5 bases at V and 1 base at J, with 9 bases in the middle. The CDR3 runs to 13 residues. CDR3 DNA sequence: TGTGCCAGCAGACCCCAGGGGAACACTGAAGCTTTCTTT. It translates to CASRPQGNTEAFF.

In DNA, the CDR3 is TGCAGTAACCCAGATGGGGAGAACACTGAAGCTTTCTTT. It codes for CSNPDGENTEAFF. The chain employs TRBV20-1 and TRBJ1-1; D gene unclear. This CDR3 spans 13 amino acids. V gave up 8 bases and J gave up 1 base, with 14 bases separating them. Per the germline V gene, CDR1 is DFQATT and CDR2 is SNEGSKA (reference sequence).

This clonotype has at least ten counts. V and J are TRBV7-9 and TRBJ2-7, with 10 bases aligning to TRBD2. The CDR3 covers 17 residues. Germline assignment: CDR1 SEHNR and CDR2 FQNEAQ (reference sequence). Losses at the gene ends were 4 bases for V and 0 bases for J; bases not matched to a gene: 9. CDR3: CASSSPGLARSSYEQYF. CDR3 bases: TGTGCCAGCAGCTCACCGGGACTAGCGCGTAGCTCCTACGAGCAGTACTTC.

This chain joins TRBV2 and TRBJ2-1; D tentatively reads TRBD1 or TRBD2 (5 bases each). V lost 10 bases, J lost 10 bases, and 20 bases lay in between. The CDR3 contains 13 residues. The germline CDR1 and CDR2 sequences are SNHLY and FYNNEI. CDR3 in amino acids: CATTGPTVGEQFF. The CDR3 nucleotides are TGTGCCACCACGGGGCCGACAGTAGGAGAGCAGTTCTTC.

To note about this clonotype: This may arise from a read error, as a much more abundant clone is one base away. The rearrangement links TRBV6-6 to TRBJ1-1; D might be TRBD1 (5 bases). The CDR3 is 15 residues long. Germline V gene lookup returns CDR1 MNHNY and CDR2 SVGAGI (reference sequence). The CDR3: CASSYAGGKDTVAFF. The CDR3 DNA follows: TGTGCCAGCAGTTACGCCGGGGGAAAGGACACTGTAGCTTTCTTT.

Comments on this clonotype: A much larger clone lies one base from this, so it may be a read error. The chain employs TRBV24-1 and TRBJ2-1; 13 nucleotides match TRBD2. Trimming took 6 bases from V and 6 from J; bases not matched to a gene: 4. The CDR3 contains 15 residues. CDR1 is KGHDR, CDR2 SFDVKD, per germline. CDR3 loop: CATSTSGGAGNEQFF. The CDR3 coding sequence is TGTGCCACCAGTACTAGCGGGGGGGCCGGCAATGAGCAGTTCTTC.

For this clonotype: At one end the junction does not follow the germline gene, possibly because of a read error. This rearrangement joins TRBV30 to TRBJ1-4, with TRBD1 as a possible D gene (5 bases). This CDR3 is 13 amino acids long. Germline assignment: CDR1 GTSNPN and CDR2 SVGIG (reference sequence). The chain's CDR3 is CAWMGVGIEELFF. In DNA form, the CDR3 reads TGTGCCTGGATGGGGGTAGGAATTGAAGAACTGTTTTTT.

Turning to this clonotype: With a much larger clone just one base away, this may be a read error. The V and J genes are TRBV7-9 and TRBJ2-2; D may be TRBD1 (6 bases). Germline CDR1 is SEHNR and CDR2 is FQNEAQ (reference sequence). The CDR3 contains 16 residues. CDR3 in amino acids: CASSFSGTTNTGEPFF. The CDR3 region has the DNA TGTGCCAGCAGCTTCTCCGGGACAACGAACACCGGGGAGCCGTTTTTT. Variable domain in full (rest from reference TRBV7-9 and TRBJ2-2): DTGVSQNPRHKITKRGQNVTFRCDPISEHNRLYWYRQTLGQGPEFLTYFQNEAQLEKSRLLSDRFSAERPKGSFSTLEIQRTEQGDSAMYLCASSFSGTTNTGEPFFGEGSRLTVL.

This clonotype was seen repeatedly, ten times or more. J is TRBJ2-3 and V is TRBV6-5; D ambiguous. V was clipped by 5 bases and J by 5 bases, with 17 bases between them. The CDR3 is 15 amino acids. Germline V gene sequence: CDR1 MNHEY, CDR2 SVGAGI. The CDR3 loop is CASSPLPGELDTQYF. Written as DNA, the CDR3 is TGTGCCAGCAGTCCGCTCCCAGGAGAGTTAGATACGCAGTATTTT.

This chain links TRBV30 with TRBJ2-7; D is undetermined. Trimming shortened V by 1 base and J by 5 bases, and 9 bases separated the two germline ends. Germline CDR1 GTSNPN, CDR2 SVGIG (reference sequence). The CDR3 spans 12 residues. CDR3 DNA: TGTGCCTGGAGTGACCTGAGCCACGAGCAGTACTTC. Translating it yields CAWSDLSHEQYF.

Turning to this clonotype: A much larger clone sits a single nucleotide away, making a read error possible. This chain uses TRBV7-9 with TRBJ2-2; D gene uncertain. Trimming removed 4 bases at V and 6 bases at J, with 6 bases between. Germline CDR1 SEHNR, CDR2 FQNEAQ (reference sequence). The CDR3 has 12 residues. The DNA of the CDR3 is TGTGCCAGCAGCTCCTTCGCCGGGGAGCTGTTTTTT. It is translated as CASSSFAGELFF.

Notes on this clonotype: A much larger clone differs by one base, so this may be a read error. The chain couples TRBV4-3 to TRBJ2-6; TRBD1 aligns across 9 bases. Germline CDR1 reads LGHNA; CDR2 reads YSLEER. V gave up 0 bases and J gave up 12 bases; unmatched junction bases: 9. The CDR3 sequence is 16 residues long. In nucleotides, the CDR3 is TGCGCCAGCAGCCAAGATGCGGGGACAGGGACCGTCGTCCTGACTTTC. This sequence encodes CASSQDAGTGTVVLTF.

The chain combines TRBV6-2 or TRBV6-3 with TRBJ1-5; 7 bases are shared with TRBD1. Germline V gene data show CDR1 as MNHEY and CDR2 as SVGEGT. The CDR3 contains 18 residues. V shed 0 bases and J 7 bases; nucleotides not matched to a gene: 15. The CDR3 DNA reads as TGTGCCAGCAGTTACTCGCTTTCGGATGACAGGGTAGGACAGCCCCAGCATTTT. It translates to CASSYSLSDDRVGQPQHF.

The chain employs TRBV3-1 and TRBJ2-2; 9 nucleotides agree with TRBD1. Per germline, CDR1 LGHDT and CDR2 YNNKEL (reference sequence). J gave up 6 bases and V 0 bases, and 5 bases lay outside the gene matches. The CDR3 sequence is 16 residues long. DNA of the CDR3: TGTGCCAGCAGCCAAGAAGGGACAGGGAAGGCCGGGGAGCTGTTTTTT. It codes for CASSQEGTGKAGELFF.

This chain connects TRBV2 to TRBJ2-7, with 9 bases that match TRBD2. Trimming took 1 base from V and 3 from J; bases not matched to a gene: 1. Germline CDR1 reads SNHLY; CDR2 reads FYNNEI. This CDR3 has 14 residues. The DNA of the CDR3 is TGTGCCAGCAGTGAAGGGACTAGCGACTACGAGCAGTACTTC. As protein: CASSEGTSDYEQYF.

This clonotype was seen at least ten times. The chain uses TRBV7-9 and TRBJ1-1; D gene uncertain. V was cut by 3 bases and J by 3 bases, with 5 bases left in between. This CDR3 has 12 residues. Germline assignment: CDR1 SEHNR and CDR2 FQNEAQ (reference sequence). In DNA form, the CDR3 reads TGTGCCAGCAGCTTCGGGGACACTGAAGCTTTCTTT. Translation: CASSFGDTEAFF.

The CDR3 loop reads CASSVGGAPTGLIHEQYF. CDR3 nucleotides: TGTGCCAGCAGCGTAGGAGGGGCCCCCACCGGCCTGATCCACGAGCAGTACTTC. The rearrangement links TRBV9 to TRBJ2-7; the D call may be TRBD1 or TRBD2 (5 bases each). V shed 0 bases and J shed 5 bases, with 24 bases lying between them. This CDR3 spans 18 amino acids. The germline V gene encodes CDR1 SGDLS and CDR2 YYNGEE.

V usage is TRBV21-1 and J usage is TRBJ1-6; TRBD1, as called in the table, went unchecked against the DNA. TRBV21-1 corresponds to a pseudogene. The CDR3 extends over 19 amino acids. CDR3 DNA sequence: TGTGCCAACCAAATTTTCCGGGACAGGGGGCGAGAGGTTAATTCACCCCTCCACTTT. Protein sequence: CANQIFRDRGREVNSPLHF.